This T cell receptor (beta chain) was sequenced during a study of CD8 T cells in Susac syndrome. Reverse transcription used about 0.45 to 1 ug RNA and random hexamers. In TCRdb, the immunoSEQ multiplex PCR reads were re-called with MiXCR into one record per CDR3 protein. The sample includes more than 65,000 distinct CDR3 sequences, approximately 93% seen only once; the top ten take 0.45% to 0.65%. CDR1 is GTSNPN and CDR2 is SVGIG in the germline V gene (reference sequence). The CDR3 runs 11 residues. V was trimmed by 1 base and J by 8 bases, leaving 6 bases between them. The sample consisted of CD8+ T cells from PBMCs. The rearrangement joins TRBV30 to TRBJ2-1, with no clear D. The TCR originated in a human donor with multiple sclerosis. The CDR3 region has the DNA TGTGCCTGGAGTGGTGGGGATGAGCAGTTCTTC. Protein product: CAWSGGDEQFF.